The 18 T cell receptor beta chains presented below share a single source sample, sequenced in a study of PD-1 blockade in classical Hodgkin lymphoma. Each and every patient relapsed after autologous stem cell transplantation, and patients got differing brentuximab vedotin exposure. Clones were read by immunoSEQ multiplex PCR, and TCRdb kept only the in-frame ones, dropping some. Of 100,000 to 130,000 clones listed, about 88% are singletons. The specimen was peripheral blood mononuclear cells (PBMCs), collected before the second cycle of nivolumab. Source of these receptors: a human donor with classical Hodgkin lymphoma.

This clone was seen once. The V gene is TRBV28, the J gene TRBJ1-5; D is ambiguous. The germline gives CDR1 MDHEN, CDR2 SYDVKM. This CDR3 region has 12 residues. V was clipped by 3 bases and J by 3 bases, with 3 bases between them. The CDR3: CASSFYNQPQHF. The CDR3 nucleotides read TGTGCCAGCAGTTTTTACAATCAGCCCCAGCATTTT.

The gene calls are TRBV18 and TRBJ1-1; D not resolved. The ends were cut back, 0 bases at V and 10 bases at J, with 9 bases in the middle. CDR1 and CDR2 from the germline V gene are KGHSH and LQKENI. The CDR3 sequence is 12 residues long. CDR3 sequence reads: CASSPPWQRAFF. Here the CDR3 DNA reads TGTGCCAGCTCACCACCGTGGCAGAGAGCTTTCTTT.

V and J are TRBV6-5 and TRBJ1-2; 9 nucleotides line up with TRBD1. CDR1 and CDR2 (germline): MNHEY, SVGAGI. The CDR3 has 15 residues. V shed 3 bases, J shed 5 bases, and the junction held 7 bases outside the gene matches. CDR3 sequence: CASSYGTGSTYGYTF. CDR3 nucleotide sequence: TGTGCCAGCAGTTATGGGACAGGGTCCACGTATGGCTACACCTTC.

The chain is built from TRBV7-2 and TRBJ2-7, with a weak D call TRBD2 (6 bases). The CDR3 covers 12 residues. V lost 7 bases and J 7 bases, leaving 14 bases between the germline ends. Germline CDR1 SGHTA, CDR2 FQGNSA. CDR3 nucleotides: TGTGCCAGCAACGGGAGTCCGGGGGAGCAGTACTTC. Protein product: CASNGSPGEQYF.

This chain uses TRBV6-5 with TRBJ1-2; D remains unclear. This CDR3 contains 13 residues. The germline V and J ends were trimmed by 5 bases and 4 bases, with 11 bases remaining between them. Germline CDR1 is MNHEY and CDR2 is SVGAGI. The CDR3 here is CASSPGGVYGYTF. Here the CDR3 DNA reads TGTGCCAGCAGTCCCGGTGGGGTCTATGGCTACACCTTC.

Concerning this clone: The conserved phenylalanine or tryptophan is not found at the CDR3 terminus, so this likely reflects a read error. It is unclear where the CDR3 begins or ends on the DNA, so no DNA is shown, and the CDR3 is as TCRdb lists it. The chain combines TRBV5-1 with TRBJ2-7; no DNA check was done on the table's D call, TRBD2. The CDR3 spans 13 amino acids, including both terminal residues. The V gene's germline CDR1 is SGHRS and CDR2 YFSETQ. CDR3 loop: CASSLDDPGLVEI.

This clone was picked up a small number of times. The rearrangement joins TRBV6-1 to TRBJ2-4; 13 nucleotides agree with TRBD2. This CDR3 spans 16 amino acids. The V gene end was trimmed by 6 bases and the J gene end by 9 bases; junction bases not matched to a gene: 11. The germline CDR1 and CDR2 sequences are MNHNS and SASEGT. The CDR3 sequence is CASSETSGRAYSIQYF. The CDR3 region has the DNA TGTGCCAGCAGCGAAACTAGCGGGAGGGCCTATTCCATTCAGTACTTC.

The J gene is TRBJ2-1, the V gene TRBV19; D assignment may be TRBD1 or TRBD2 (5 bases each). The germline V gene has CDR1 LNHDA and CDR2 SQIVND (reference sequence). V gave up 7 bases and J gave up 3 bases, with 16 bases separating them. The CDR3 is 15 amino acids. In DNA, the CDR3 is TGTGCCAGTACCCTGGGGGTCGGGGACTACAATGAGCAGTTCTTC. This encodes CASTLGVGDYNEQFF. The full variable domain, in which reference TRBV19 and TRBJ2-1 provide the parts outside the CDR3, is DGGITQSPKYLFRKEGQNVTLSCEQNLNHDAMYWYRQDPGQGLRLIYYSQIVNDFQKGDIAEGYSVSREKKESFPLTVTSAQKNPTAFYLCASTLGVGDYNEQFFGPGTRLTVL.

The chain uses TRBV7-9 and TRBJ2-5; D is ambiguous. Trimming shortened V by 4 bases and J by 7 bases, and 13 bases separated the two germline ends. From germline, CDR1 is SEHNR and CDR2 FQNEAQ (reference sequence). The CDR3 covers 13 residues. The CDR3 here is CASSSSHYATQYF. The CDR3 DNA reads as TGTGCCAGCAGCTCCTCCCACTATGCGACCCAGTACTTC.

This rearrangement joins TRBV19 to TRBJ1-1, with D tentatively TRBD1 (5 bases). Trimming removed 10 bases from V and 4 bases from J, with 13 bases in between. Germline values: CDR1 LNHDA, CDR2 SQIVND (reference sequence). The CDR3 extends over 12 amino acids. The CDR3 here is CATQGGLTEAFF. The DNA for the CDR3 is TGTGCCACCCAGGGCGGCCTCACTGAAGCTTTCTTT.

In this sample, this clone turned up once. DNA of the CDR3: TGTGCCAGCAGCTCCACAGGGGCTCTAAGCTCCTACGAGCAGTACTTC. It translates to CASSSTGALSSYEQYF. The chain carries TRBV5-6 and TRBJ2-7; 7 bases fit TRBD1. Looked up from germline, CDR1 is SGHDT and CDR2 is YYEEEE. The junction had 9 bases not matched to a gene; V was cut back by 3 bases and J by 0 bases. The CDR3 is 16 amino acids.

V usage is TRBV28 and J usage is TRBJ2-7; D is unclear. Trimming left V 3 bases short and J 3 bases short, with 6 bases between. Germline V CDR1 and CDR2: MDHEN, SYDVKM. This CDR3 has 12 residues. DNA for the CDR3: TGTGCCAGCAGTTTGGGGTACTACGAGCAGTACTTC. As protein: CASSLGYYEQYF. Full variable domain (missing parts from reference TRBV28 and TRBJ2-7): DVKVTQSSRYLVKRTGEKVFLECVQDMDHENMFWYRQDPGLGLRLIYFSYDVKMKEKGDIPEGYSVSREKKERFSLILESASTNQTSMYLCASSLGYYEQYFGPGTRLTVT.

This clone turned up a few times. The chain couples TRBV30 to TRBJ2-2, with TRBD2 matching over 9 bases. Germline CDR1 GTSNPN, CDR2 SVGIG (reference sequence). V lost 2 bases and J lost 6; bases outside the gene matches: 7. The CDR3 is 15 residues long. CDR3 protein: CAWSTPGLAAGELFF. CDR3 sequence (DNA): TGTGCCTGGAGTACGCCGGGACTAGCCGCCGGGGAGCTGTTTTTT.

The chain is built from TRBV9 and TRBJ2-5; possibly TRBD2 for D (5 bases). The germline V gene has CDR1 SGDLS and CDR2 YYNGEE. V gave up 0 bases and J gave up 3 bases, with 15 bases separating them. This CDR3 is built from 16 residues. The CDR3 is CASSVDPGWIEETQYF. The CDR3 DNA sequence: TGTGCCAGCAGCGTAGATCCGGGGTGGATCGAAGAGACCCAGTACTTC. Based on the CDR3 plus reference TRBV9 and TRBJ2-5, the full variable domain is DSGVTQTPKHLITATGQRVTLRCSPRSGDLSVYWYQQSLDQGLQFLIQYYNGEERAKGNILERFSAQQFPDLHSELNLSSLELGDSALYFCASSVDPGWIEETQYFGPGTRLLVL.

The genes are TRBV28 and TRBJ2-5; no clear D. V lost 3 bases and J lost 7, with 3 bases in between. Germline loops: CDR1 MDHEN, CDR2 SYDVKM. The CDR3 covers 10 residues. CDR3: CASSLGTQYF. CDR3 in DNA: TGTGCCAGCAGTTTGGGGACCCAGTACTTC.

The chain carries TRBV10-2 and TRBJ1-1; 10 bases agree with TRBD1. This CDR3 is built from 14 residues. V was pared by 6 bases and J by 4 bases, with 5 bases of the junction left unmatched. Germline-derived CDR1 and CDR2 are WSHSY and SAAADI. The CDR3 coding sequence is TGCGCCAGCAGCGCGGGACAGGGGCGCACTGAAGCTTTCTTT. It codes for CASSAGQGRTEAFF.

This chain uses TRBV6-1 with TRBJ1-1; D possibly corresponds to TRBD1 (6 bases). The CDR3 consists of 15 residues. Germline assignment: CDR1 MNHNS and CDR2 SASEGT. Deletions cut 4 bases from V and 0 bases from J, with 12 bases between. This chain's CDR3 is CASSVQGRMNTEAFF. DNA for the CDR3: TGTGCCAGCAGTGTTCAGGGGCGGATGAACACTGAAGCTTTCTTT.

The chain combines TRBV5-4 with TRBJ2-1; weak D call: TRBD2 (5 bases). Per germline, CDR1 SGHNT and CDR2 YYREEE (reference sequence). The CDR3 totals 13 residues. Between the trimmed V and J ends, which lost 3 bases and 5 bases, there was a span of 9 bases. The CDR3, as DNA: TGTGCCAGCAGCTCCTGGGAGAACAATGAGCAGTTCTTC. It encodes CASSSWENNEQFF.